This is a list of T cell receptor beta chains from one sample in a study of T-cell memory formation after mild COVID-19. TCRdb re-derived calls from the 5' RACE reads in MiXCR, one entry per CDR3 protein. The sample lists approximately 150,000 distinct CDR3 sequences, about 14% occurring once. The specimen sequenced was PBMCs or a T cell subset sorted from them (not recorded which). All receptors derive from an adult woman who had mild COVID-19 (a few samples of this study predate the infection). Cell type and time point are not known. Each CDR3 is given without its conserved first and last residue. The order of the fields is J gene, V gene, CDR3 protein.

TRBJ2-1,TRBV5-1,ASSLASGEPGQF
TRBJ1-2,TRBV13,ASSPRDRGFHYGYT
TRBJ2-3,TRBV5-1,ASSLGDRGTDTQY
TRBJ2-1,TRBV12-3/TRBV12-4,ASSFGQQGREQF
TRBJ2-1,TRBV7-3,ASSPRGGGLGNEQF
TRBJ2-1,TRBV29-1,SVVGGGETSSYNEQF
TRBJ2-3,TRBV12-3/TRBV12-4,ASSLRATDTQY
TRBJ1-5,TRBV20-1,SARDPRTGGLNQPQH
TRBJ2-1,TRBV29-1,SALGASSGRYNEQF
TRBJ2-7,TRBV15,ATSRVRGHEQY
TRBJ2-7,TRBV27,ASSLSPAYEQY
TRBJ2-3,TRBV29-1,SVASGGAGRGTDTQY
TRBJ2-1,TRBV9,ASSVVERGRYNEQF
TRBJ2-3,TRBV5-1,ASSLDGGGPRTDTQY
TRBJ1-3,TRBV7-9,ASSLSRGLSGNTIY
TRBJ1-6,TRBV20-1,SARVGSGHGSPLH
TRBJ1-6,TRBV5-1,ASSFSQGNSPLH
TRBJ2-5,TRBV7-9,ASSFRGGQETQY
TRBJ2-4,TRBV3-1,ASAPTGAAKNIQY
TRBJ1-1,TRBV6-6,ASSYSKGQRANTEAF
TRBJ2-3,TRBV24-1,ATSDRGREVRDTQY
TRBJ2-7,TRBV6-2/TRBV6-3,ATSGRVTYEQY
TRBJ2-7,TRBV4-2,ASSSERARGPWGVEQY
TRBJ2-6,TRBV7-6,ASSHLGQVVSGANVLT
TRBJ2-1,TRBV27,ASSSRDSGRYNEQF
TRBJ2-1,TRBV10-3,AISGGGSPRGNEQF
TRBJ2-1,TRBV3-1,ASSQDLAGGDEQF
TRBJ1-1,TRBV6-1,ASSPTDRNTEAF
TRBJ2-5,TRBV5-1,ASSADRVGETQY
TRBJ2-1,TRBV7-9,ASSYLAGGEYEQF
TRBJ2-1,TRBV6-2/TRBV6-3,ASKRGYNEQF
TRBJ2-3,TRBV12-3/TRBV12-4,ASSFSGTGADTQY